The 16 T cell receptor beta chains below all came from one sample that was sequenced in a study of brain T cells in children with intractable seizures. Sequencing used immunoSEQ multiplex PCR; TCRdb keeps in-frame clones, though not all of them. The sample comprises hundreds of thousands of clones, approximately 93% of which are singletons, and under 7% rests with the top ten. Time point of the sample: blood from clinic visit 5 months post-surgery; TSC patient then seizure free. Sequenced here: peripheral blood, sampled about 5 months after surgery. These receptors originate from a boy younger than two with tuberous sclerosis and intractable seizures.

This chain uses TRBV5-1 with TRBJ2-2, with 13 bases that match TRBD2. The CDR3 length is 17 residues. The J segment lost 7 bases and the V segment lost 3 bases, leaving 9 bases of the junction unmatched. Looked up from germline, CDR1 is SGHRS and CDR2 is YFSETQ. CDR3 sequence (DNA): TGCGCCAGCAGCTCGCCGGGACTAGCGGGAAGGTACGGGGAGCTGTTTTTT. This encodes CASSSPGLAGRYGELFF.

The chain links TRBV10-3 to TRBJ2-2; a weak D match, TRBD1 (7 bases). Trimming shortened V by 10 bases and J by 5 bases, and 17 bases separated the two germline ends. This CDR3 has 14 residues. The germline CDR1 and CDR2 sequences are ENHRY and SYGVKD. The CDR3 nucleotides are TGTGCCACCTTTACAGGGGCGGGGACCGGGGAGCTGTTTTTT. Its protein product is CATFTGAGTGELFF.

V is TRBV5-1 and J is TRBJ1-2; a weak D match, TRBD1 (5 bases). With 4 bases removed from V and 0 bases from J, the gap between germline ends came to 13 bases. Germline lookup yields CDR1 SGHRS and CDR2 YFSETQ. The CDR3 is made up of 15 amino acids. The CDR3 DNA is TGCGCCAGCAGCCCCGCGGGGCCGGCTAACTATGGCTACACCTTC. It encodes CASSPAGPANYGYTF.

The genes are TRBV18 and TRBJ1-5, with a tentative D call TRBD1 (5 bases). Germline CDR1 and CDR2: KGHSH and LQKENI. The CDR3 length is 14 residues. Trimming took off 3 bases at V and 6 bases at J, with 12 bases between the two ends. Written as DNA, the CDR3 is TGTGCCAGCTCACCGTCAGGGACCGCTCAGCCCCAGCATTTT. Encoded protein: CASSPSGTAQPQHF.

The CDR3 DNA is TGTGCCAGCAGCGTAGGCGAGTTACTAGCCAAAAACATTCAGTACTTC. Its protein product is CASSVGELLAKNIQYF. The chain uses TRBV9 and TRBJ2-4; the D is unclear. The germline gives CDR1 SGDLS, CDR2 YYNGEE. V dropped 0 bases and J dropped 0 bases, with 10 bases sitting between them. The CDR3 is made up of 16 amino acids.

The rearrangement links TRBV10-2 to TRBJ2-7; 8 bases are shared with TRBD1. CDR1 is WSHSY and CDR2 is SAAADI in the germline V gene. The CDR3 length is 14 residues. V was clipped by 5 bases and J by 2 bases; unmatched bases: 5. CDR3 amino acids: CASSPGTGPYEQYF. The DNA for the CDR3 is TGCGCCAGCAGTCCCGGGACAGGACCCTACGAGCAGTACTTC.

The J gene is TRBJ1-5, the V gene TRBV2; D not resolved. The CDR3 has 15 amino acids. Trimming left V 7 bases short and J 0 bases short, with 13 bases between. Germline CDR1 reads SNHLY; CDR2 reads FYNNEI. For the CDR3, the DNA is TGTGCCAGCAATACCGGAGAGGGTAGCAATCAGCCCCAGCATTTT. Translation gives CASNTGEGSNQPQHF.

The chain combines TRBV7-3 with TRBJ2-1; 10 nucleotides line up with TRBD2. V gave up 1 base and J gave up 5 bases; unmatched junction bases: 2. Germline values: CDR1 SGHTA, CDR2 FQGTGA. This CDR3 has 15 residues. The CDR3 protein is CASSLSGLADNEQFF. The DNA of the CDR3 is TGTGCCAGCAGCTTAAGCGGACTAGCGGACAATGAGCAGTTCTTC. The complete variable domain, with remaining parts taken from reference TRBV7-3 and TRBJ2-1, reads GAGVSQTPSNKVTEKGKYVELRCDPISGHTALYWYRQSLGQGPEFLIYFQGTGAADDSGLPNDRFFAVRPEGSVSTLKIQRTERGDSAVYLCASSLSGLADNEQFFGPGTRLTVL.

The chain carries TRBV11-3 and TRBJ2-2, with 15 bases fitting TRBD2. The germline CDR1 and CDR2 sequences are SGHNT and YENEEA. The V segment lost 5 bases and the J segment 0 bases; nucleotides outside the gene matches: 10. The CDR3 is made up of 20 amino acids. CDR3 nucleotides: TGTGCCAGCAGCCCGGGACTAGCGGGGGGAATTTTCACGAACACCGGGGAGCTGTTTTTT. Residues: CASSPGLAGGIFTNTGELFF. The whole variable domain, filled in from reference TRBV11-3 and TRBJ2-2, reads EAGVVQSPRYKIIEKKQPVAFWCNPISGHNTLYWYLQNLGQGPELLIRYENEEAVDDSQLPKDRFSAERLKGVDSTLKIQPAELGDSAVYLCASSPGLAGGIFTNTGELFFGEGSRLTVL.

The V and J genes are TRBV3-1 (or the pseudogene TRBV3-2) and TRBJ2-5; D is uncertain. This CDR3 contains 14 residues. Germline loops: CDR1 LGHDT, CDR2 YNNKEL (reference sequence). V shed 0 bases and J shed 2 bases, with 7 bases lying between them. CDR3 in DNA: TGTGCCAGCAGCCAAGATCGTCTACAAGAGACCCAGTACTTC. Residues: CASSQDRLQETQYF.

The chain recombines TRBV11-2 with TRBJ2-3; D gene ambiguous. The CDR3 is made up of 16 amino acids. V lost 1 base and J lost 2, with 13 bases in between. The V gene's germline CDR1 is SGHAT and CDR2 FQNNGV. CDR3 loop: CASSLVAAGFTDTQYF. The CDR3 DNA is TGTGCCAGCAGCTTAGTTGCGGCAGGCTTCACAGATACGCAGTATTTT.

The chain combines TRBV11-2 with TRBJ2-1; D possibly corresponds to TRBD2 (6 bases). Trimming took off 6 bases at V and 1 base at J, with 13 bases between the two ends. CDR1 and CDR2 (germline): SGHAT, FQNNGV. This CDR3 has 15 amino acids. CDR3 in DNA: TGTGCCAGCAGTTCTAGACTAGAGTCCTACAATGAGCAGTTCTTC. The encoded protein is CASSSRLESYNEQFF.

In its sample, this clone was seen a few times. J is TRBJ1-2 and V is TRBV5-5; a weak D match, TRBD1 (5 bases). This CDR3 is 13 amino acids long. CDR1 is SGHKS, CDR2 YYEKEE, per germline (reference sequence). V gave up 2 bases and J gave up 4 bases, with 9 bases separating them. The CDR3 region is CASSFSGSYGYTF. In DNA, the CDR3 is TGTGCCAGCAGCTTCTCAGGGAGCTATGGCTACACCTTC. Full variable domain (remainder filled in from reference TRBV5-5 and TRBJ1-2): DAGVTQSPTHLIKTRGQQVTLRCSPISGHKSVSWYQQVLGQGPQFIFQYYEKEERGRGNFPDRFSARQFPNYSSELNVNALLLGDSALYLCASSFSGSYGYTFGSGTRLTVV.

The sample holds one count of this clone. The junction does not match germline at one end; this may be a read error. Other DNA sequences in this specimen translate into the identical CDR3. V usage is TRBV4-1 and J usage is TRBJ2-2; D might be TRBD2 (6 bases). Per the germline V gene, CDR1 is MGHRA and CDR2 is YSYEKL. The CDR3 loop spans 19 amino acids. The chain's CDR3 is CASSPPLISGFSNTGELFF. Here the CDR3 DNA reads TGCGCCAGCAGCCCCCCCCTAATAAGCGGGTTCTCGAACACCGGAGAGCTGTTTTTT.

CDR3 sequence reads: CASSHADGTGVGYTF. The CDR3 DNA reads TGTGCCAGCAGCCACGCCGATGGGACAGGGGTCGGCTACACCTTC. V is TRBV5-4 and J is TRBJ1-2; 10 positions match TRBD1. CDR3 length: 15 amino acids. After removal of 4 bases from V and 8 bases from J, the junction contained 11 bases not matched to a gene. Germline V gene sequence: CDR1 SGHNT, CDR2 YYREEE (reference sequence).

J is TRBJ2-4 and V is TRBV19; 11 bases are a match to TRBD2. This CDR3 region has 14 residues. CDR1 and CDR2 from the germline V gene are LNHDA and SQIVND (reference sequence). Trimming cost V 6 bases and J 6 bases; bases outside gene matches: 4. The chain's CDR3 is CASSLGLAANIQYF. The CDR3 bases are TGTGCCAGTAGCCTGGGACTAGCGGCAAACATTCAGTACTTC. The complete variable domain, with remaining parts taken from reference TRBV19 and TRBJ2-4, reads DGGITQSPKYLFRKEGQNVTLSCEQNLNHDAMYWYRQDPGQGLRLIYYSQIVNDFQKGDIAEGYSVSREKKESFPLTVTSAQKNPTAFYLCASSLGLAANIQYFGAGTRLSVL.